What follows are 31 T cell receptor beta chains derived from one specimen sequenced in a study of blood T cell repertoires in COVID-19. The assay was immunoSEQ multiplex PCR, and TCRdb's table has in-frame clones only and misses some. This sample yields about 30,000 clones, of which 65% to 70% are seen a single time; roughly a sixth belongs to the top ten. The sequencing input was peripheral blood. The receptors shown here come from a human donor in a cohort sampled during active COVID-19.

This clone has only a few counts. This sequence joins TRBV19 and TRBJ1-2; 10 nucleotides line up with TRBD1. CDR3 size: 18 residues. CDR1 is LNHDA and CDR2 is SQIVND in the germline V gene (reference sequence). The V segment lost 5 bases and the J segment 7 bases; nucleotides outside the gene matches: 19. DNA for the CDR3: TGTGCCAGTAGTCCCTGGGGGGGACAGGGGATCTTAATAGGTGGCTACACCTTC. This encodes CASSPWGGQGILIGGYTF. Based on the CDR3 plus reference TRBV19 and TRBJ1-2, the full variable domain is DGGITQSPKYLFRKEGQNVTLSCEQNLNHDAMYWYRQDPGQGLRLIYYSQIVNDFQKGDIAEGYSVSREKKESFPLTVTSAQKNPTAFYLCASSPWGGQGILIGGYTFGSGTRLTVV.

J is TRBJ1-1 and V is TRBV5-6; D is uncertain. Germline values: CDR1 SGHDT, CDR2 YYEEEE. CDR3 length: 14 residues. Trimming cost V 4 bases and J 5 bases, with 15 bases left between them. The chain's CDR3 is CASSRPLRETEAFF. The CDR3 nucleotides read TGTGCCAGCAGCAGGCCCCTGAGGGAGACTGAAGCTTTCTTT.

The rearrangement uses TRBV7-2 and TRBJ2-7; TRBD2 matches at 11 bases. Trimming took 4 bases from V and 6 from J; bases not matched to a gene: 8. Germline V lookup: CDR1 SGHTA, CDR2 FQGNSA. The CDR3 runs to 15 residues. CDR3 sequence reads: CASSSVAGGRREQYF. Here the CDR3 DNA reads TGTGCCAGCAGCTCCGTAGCGGGAGGGCGGCGCGAGCAGTACTTC.

The rearrangement uses TRBV15 and TRBJ2-1, with 9 positions matching TRBD2. The CDR3 is 17 amino acids. The germline V gene encodes CDR1 LNHNV and CDR2 YYDKDF (reference sequence). The V segment lost 1 base and the J segment 6 bases; nucleotides outside the gene matches: 10. In DNA form, the CDR3 reads TGTGCCACCAGCAGAGTTCGGCTAGCGGGGAGAGGCAATGAGCAGTTCTTC. Residues: CATSRVRLAGRGNEQFF.

This clone was picked up a small number of times. The rearrangement joins TRBV11-3 to TRBJ2-3, with TRBD2 identical over 14 bases. V gave up 5 bases and J gave up 4 bases; unmatched junction bases: 5. CDR3 size: 16 residues. CDR1 is SGHNT and CDR2 is YENEEA in the germline V gene. The CDR3 is CASSGGTSGRADTQYF. Here the CDR3 DNA reads TGTGCCAGCAGCGGAGGGACTAGCGGGAGAGCAGATACGCAGTATTTT.

The chain joins TRBV11-2 to TRBJ2-1; TRBD2 is a possible D gene (6 bases). This CDR3 is 15 amino acids long. Germline V gives CDR1 SGHAT, CDR2 FQNNGV. V gave up 0 bases and J gave up 2 bases, with 8 bases separating them. CDR3 amino acids: CASSLDPGAYNEQFF. Written as DNA, the CDR3 is TGTGCCAGCAGCTTAGATCCGGGAGCCTACAATGAGCAGTTCTTC. The full variable domain, rest sourced from reference TRBV11-2 and TRBJ2-1, is EAGVAQSPRYKIIEKRQSVAFWCNPISGHATLYWYQQILGQGPKLLIQFQNNGVVDDSQLPKDRFSAERLKGVDSTLKIQPAKLEDSAVYLCASSLDPGAYNEQFFGPGTRLTVL.

This clone was observed a few times. The gene calls are TRBV5-1 and TRBJ1-1; 9 nucleotides line up with TRBD1. J was trimmed by 3 bases and V by 3 bases; bases with no gene match: 6. CDR1 SGHRS and CDR2 YFSETQ come from the germline V gene. This CDR3 comprises 15 residues. CDR3 nucleotides: TGCGCCAGCAGCTCAACGGGACAGGGATACACTGAAGCTTTCTTT. The encoded protein is CASSSTGQGYTEAFF.

This clone turned up a few times. The rearrangement links TRBV9 to TRBJ2-2; a weak D match, TRBD2 (6 bases). Trimming left V 4 bases short and J 9 bases short, with 25 bases between. The length of the CDR3 is 17 residues. Germline lookup yields CDR1 SGDLS and CDR2 YYNGEE. This chain's CDR3 is CASSPIGGVSRSRELFF. Here the CDR3 DNA reads TGTGCCAGCAGCCCAATCGGAGGGGTTTCGAGGTCCCGGGAGCTGTTTTTT.

Written as DNA, the CDR3 is TGTGCCAGCAGCTCCAAGGCGGGGGGGCGGGCAGATACGCAGTATTTT. Residues: CASSSKAGGRADTQYF. This sequence joins TRBV7-2 and TRBJ2-3; 9 bases align to TRBD2. CDR1 and CDR2 from the germline V gene are SGHTA and FQGNSA. CDR3 length: 16 amino acids. The J segment lost 4 bases and the V segment lost 4 bases, leaving 9 bases of the junction unmatched.

The V and J genes are TRBV7-9 and TRBJ2-7; 10 bases fit TRBD2. J was trimmed by 3 bases and V by 11 bases; bases with no gene match: 10. The CDR3 runs to 14 residues. Germline V CDR1 and CDR2: SEHNR, FQNEAQ (reference sequence). CDR3 residues: CAGSSGGNYYEQYF. The DNA of the CDR3 is TGTGCCGGGTCTAGCGGGGGTAATTACTACGAGCAGTACTTC.

This clone was counted only a few times. The genes are TRBV3-1 (or the pseudogene TRBV3-2) and TRBJ2-7, with D unresolved. V was clipped by 1 base and J by 3 bases, with 4 bases between them. In germline, CDR1 is LGHDT, CDR2 YNNKEL (reference sequence). The CDR3 runs 12 residues. DNA of the CDR3: TGTGCCAGCAGCCAAGGCTACTACGAGCAGTACTTC. Amino acid sequence: CASSQGYYEQYF.

The genes are TRBV3-1 (or the pseudogene TRBV3-2) and TRBJ1-2; a possible D gene is TRBD1 (5 bases). CDR1 is LGHDT, CDR2 YNNKEL, per germline (reference sequence). The V end was cut by 0 bases, the J end by 7 bases, with 12 bases between. This CDR3 spans 14 amino acids. CDR3 in amino acids: CASSQDGGGRGYTF. DNA of the CDR3: TGTGCCAGCAGCCAAGATGGGGGGGGTCGTGGCTACACCTTC.

This clone was observed a single time. This chain uses TRBV12-3 or TRBV12-4 with TRBJ2-2, with 7 bases identical to TRBD1. V was pared by 6 bases and J by 6 bases, with 4 bases of the junction left unmatched. There are 13 residues in the CDR3. The CDR3 nucleotides are TGTGCCAGCAGGCTACAGGGGTCCGGGGAGCTGTTTTTT. Protein: CASRLQGSGELFF.

The rearrangement uses TRBV6-2 or TRBV6-3 and TRBJ2-2; tentatively, D is TRBD1 (5 bases). Germline-derived CDR1 and CDR2 are MNHEY and SVGEGT. CDR3 size: 14 residues. V lost 5 bases and J 7 bases, leaving 14 bases between the germline ends. CDR3 nucleotide sequence: TGTGCCAGCAGTAATAACGTAAGGGGCGGGGAGCTGTTTTTT. It codes for CASSNNVRGGELFF.

This chain links TRBV28 with TRBJ2-5, with a possible D match to TRBD1 (5 bases). This CDR3 spans 14 amino acids. The V end lost 6 bases, the J end lost 5 bases, and 16 bases lay between the germline ends. CDR1 and CDR2 from the germline V gene are MDHEN and SYDVKM. DNA for the CDR3: TGTGCCAGCAGATCAGACAGTCGGCCGGAGACCCAGTACTTC. Protein sequence: CASRSDSRPETQYF.

This clone was recorded a few times. The chain employs TRBV9 and TRBJ2-1, with TRBD1 matching 8 bases. Germline CDR1 is SGDLS and CDR2 is YYNGEE. The CDR3 is made up of 15 amino acids. V shed 3 bases, J shed 4 bases, and the junction held 6 bases outside the gene matches. DNA of the CDR3: TGTGCCAGCAGCGGGACAGGGACGGAATACAATGAGCAGTTCTTC. Translated, it gives CASSGTGTEYNEQFF.

The V gene is TRBV27, the J gene TRBJ1-4, with a weak D call TRBD1 (5 bases). Germline V lookup: CDR1 MNHEY, CDR2 SMNVEV (reference sequence). Trimming took off 8 bases at V and 10 bases at J, with 17 bases between the two ends. This CDR3 has 13 residues. CDR3 residues: CASGVGGTGKLFF. CDR3 nucleotide sequence: TGTGCCAGCGGCGTCGGCGGGACGGGAAAACTGTTTTTT.

This clone was picked up a small number of times. The V call is TRBV9, the J call TRBJ1-2; perhaps TRBD1 as D (6 bases). Germline lookup yields CDR1 SGDLS and CDR2 YYNGEE. The CDR3 totals 14 residues. The ends were cut back, 0 bases at V and 4 bases at J, with 10 bases in the middle. The CDR3, as DNA: TGTGCCAGCAGCGTAGACAGGGCCGCCTATGGCTACACCTTC. Translated: CASSVDRAAYGYTF.

The chain carries TRBV18 and TRBJ1-2; 7 bases are a match to TRBD1. Germline trimming cut 3 bases from V and 8 bases from J; bases unmatched to any gene: 9. Germline loops: CDR1 KGHSH, CDR2 LQKENI. This CDR3 region has 14 residues. The DNA for the CDR3 is TGTGCCAGCTCACCTTCGACAGGGTTGAGGGGCTACACCTTC. Encoded protein: CASSPSTGLRGYTF.

This chain uses TRBV7-9 with TRBJ2-3; 7 nucleotides line up with TRBD2. From germline, CDR1 is SEHNR and CDR2 FQNEAQ (reference sequence). CDR3 length: 15 amino acids. V was clipped by 5 bases and J by 2 bases; unmatched bases: 7. The CDR3 coding sequence is TGTGCCAGCAGCCTCCGGGACTACAACACAGATACGCAGTATTTT. Translation gives CASSLRDYNTDTQYF.

The chain joins TRBV5-5 to TRBJ2-5; 10 bases line up with TRBD1. The CDR3 sequence is 14 residues long. V lost 4 bases and J lost 3; bases outside the gene matches: 3. Per the germline V gene, CDR1 is SGHKS and CDR2 is YYEKEE (reference sequence). For the CDR3, the DNA is TGTGCCAGCAGCGGGGGGACAGGGGAAGAGACCCAGTACTTC. Amino acids: CASSGGTGEETQYF.

The V and J genes are TRBV27 and TRBJ1-6, with TRBD1 matching over 12 bases. Trimming at V came to 1 base and at J to 7 bases, leaving 5 bases not matched to a gene. CDR3 length: 17 amino acids. Germline V gene data show CDR1 as MNHEY and CDR2 as SMNVEV (reference sequence). The CDR3 nucleotides are TGTGCCAGCAGTTTATTGGGACAGGGGGCGGTCAATTCACCCCTCCACTTT. This codes for CASSLLGQGAVNSPLHF.

The chain carries TRBV24-1 and TRBJ2-5; perhaps TRBD1 as D (5 bases). Germline lookup yields CDR1 KGHDR and CDR2 SFDVKD. V was clipped by 11 bases and J by 0 bases, with 15 bases between them. CDR3 length: 14 residues. The CDR3 region has the DNA TGTGCCAATCAACAGGAGACGTACCAAGAGACCCAGTACTTC. It codes for CANQQETYQETQYF.

The CDR3 reads CASSRASGRALNEQFF. The CDR3 DNA sequence: TGTGCCAGCAGCCGGGCTAGCGGGAGGGCCCTCAATGAGCAGTTCTTC. The V gene is TRBV4-2, the J gene TRBJ2-1; 12 positions agree with TRBD2. Germline trimming cut 4 bases from V and 6 bases from J; bases unmatched to any gene: 7. CDR3 length: 16 residues. CDR1 and CDR2 from the germline V gene are LGHNA and YNFKEQ.

This chain joins TRBV2 and TRBJ2-7; TRBD1 aligns across 7 bases. This CDR3 has 14 residues. Germline V gene sequence: CDR1 SNHLY, CDR2 FYNNEI. The trim removed 5 bases at V and 2 bases at J, leaving 6 bases unmatched. The CDR3 loop is CASSIQGPTYEQYF. In nucleotides, the CDR3 is TGTGCCAGCAGTATACAGGGGCCAACCTACGAGCAGTACTTC.

This clone has at least ten counts. The chain uses TRBV12-5 and TRBJ2-5, with D tentatively TRBD1 (5 bases). V gave up 6 bases and J gave up 3 bases, with 11 bases separating them. Germline V gene lookup returns CDR1 LGHNT and CDR2 FRNRAP. This CDR3 region has 13 residues. The CDR3 coding sequence is TGTGCTAGTGGGACGACAGATGAAGAGACCCAGTACTTC. Translating it yields CASGTTDEETQYF.

This chain links TRBV19 with TRBJ2-3; tentative D call: TRBD2 (6 bases). Deletions cut 6 bases from V and 1 base from J, with 17 bases between. Germline assignment: CDR1 LNHDA and CDR2 SQIVND (reference sequence). The CDR3 is 16 residues long. The CDR3 DNA is TGTGCCAGTAGGGCCGGGACTCAATCTCGCACAGATACGCAGTATTTT. Translation: CASRAGTQSRTDTQYF.

The chain links TRBV10-1 to TRBJ2-5; 8 bases are shared with TRBD2. V shed 5 bases and J 2 bases; nucleotides not matched to a gene: 4. The germline V gene encodes CDR1 WNHNN and CDR2 SYGVQD (reference sequence). The CDR3 consists of 14 residues. CDR3 coding DNA: TGCGCCAGCAGTCCGGGGGGGGTACAAGAGACCCAGTACTTC. It specifies CASSPGGVQETQYF.

The chain couples TRBV18 to TRBJ2-5; 8 bases align to TRBD2. The CDR3 sequence is 14 residues long. V shed 4 bases, J shed 4 bases, and the junction held 5 bases outside the gene matches. Germline-derived CDR1 and CDR2 are KGHSH and LQKENI. CDR3 loop: CASSLLAGGETQYF. The CDR3 DNA reads TGTGCCAGCTCACTGCTGGCGGGGGGAGAGACCCAGTACTTC.

The CDR3 loop is CASSFRVASGTDTQYF. The CDR3 DNA is TGTGCCAGCAGCTTCCGCGTCGCTAGCGGTACAGATACGCAGTATTTT. The rearrangement joins TRBV5-4 to TRBJ2-3, with 7 bases lining up with TRBD2. The V gene's germline CDR1 is SGHNT and CDR2 YYREEE (reference sequence). This CDR3 region has 16 residues. V lost 2 bases, J lost 3 bases, and 9 bases stayed unmatched.

The chain employs TRBV27 and TRBJ2-7; TRBD2 is a possible D gene (7 bases). CDR3 size: 16 residues. Per germline, CDR1 MNHEY and CDR2 SMNVEV (reference sequence). With 5 bases removed from V and 4 bases from J, the gap between germline ends came to 21 bases. CDR3 sequence: CASSPSLRGRGYEQYF. In DNA, the CDR3 is TGTGCCAGCAGTCCCTCCTTAAGAGGGAGGGGGTACGAGCAGTACTTC.